This entry features one T cell receptor beta chain sequence. This specimen comes from a study of blood T cell repertoires in COVID-19. Study-level information: Nucleic acid was either cDNA or gDNA, and it came from T cells, B-cell-depleted T cells, or PBMCs.

Authors' processing steps: Researchers report that nucleated cell counts were estimated from reference gene primer amplification. The table came from immunoSEQ multiplex PCR; TCRdb's copy has only in-frame clones and leaves some out. Clone size and V and J calls were adopted from that table, with D and trimming inferred from the DNA. The sample yields about 97,000 clones, 90% seen once. The CDR3 contains 13 residues. V lost 2 bases and J lost 7; bases outside the gene matches: 1. Per the germline V gene, CDR1 is SGHNT and CDR2 is YENEEA. J is TRBJ2-1 and V is TRBV11-3, with 8 bases fitting TRBD2. The sequence derives from a man aged 55 to 69 with acute or convalescent COVID-19. Sequencing was done on a sample of peripheral blood. The CDR3 DNA sequence: TGTGCCAGCAGCTTATCGGGGGGGAATGAGCAGTTCTTC. Translating it yields CASSLSGGNEQFF.